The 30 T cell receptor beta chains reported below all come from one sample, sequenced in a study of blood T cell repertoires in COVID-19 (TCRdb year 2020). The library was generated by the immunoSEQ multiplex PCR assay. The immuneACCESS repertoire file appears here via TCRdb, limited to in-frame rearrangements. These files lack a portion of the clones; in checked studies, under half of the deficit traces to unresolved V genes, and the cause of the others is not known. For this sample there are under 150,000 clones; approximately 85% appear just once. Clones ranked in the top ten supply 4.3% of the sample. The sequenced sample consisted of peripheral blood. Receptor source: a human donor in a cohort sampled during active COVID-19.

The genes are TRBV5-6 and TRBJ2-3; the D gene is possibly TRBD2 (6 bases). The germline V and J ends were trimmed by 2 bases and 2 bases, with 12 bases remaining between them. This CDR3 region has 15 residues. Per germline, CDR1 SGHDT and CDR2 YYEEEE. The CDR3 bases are TGTGCCAGCAGCTTTGGAGGGATGACCACAGATACGCAGTATTTT. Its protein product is CASSFGGMTTDTQYF.

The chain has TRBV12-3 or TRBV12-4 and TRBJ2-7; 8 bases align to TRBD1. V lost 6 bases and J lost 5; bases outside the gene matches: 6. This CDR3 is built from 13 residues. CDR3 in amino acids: CASRPTGVNEQYF. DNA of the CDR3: TGTGCCAGCAGACCGACAGGGGTTAACGAGCAGTACTTC.

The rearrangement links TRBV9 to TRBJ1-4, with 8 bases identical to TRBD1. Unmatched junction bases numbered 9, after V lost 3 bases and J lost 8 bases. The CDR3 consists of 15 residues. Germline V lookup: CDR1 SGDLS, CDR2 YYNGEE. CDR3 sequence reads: CASSGPGQEKEKLFF. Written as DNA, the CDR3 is TGTGCCAGCAGCGGACCGGGACAGGAGAAGGAAAAACTGTTTTTT.

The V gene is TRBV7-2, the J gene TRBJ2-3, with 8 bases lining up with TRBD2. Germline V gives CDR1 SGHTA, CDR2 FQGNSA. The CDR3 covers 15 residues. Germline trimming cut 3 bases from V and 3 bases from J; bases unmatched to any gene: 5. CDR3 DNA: TGTGCCAGCAGCTTGAGCGGGAGTAATACAGATACGCAGTATTTT. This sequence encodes CASSLSGSNTDTQYF.

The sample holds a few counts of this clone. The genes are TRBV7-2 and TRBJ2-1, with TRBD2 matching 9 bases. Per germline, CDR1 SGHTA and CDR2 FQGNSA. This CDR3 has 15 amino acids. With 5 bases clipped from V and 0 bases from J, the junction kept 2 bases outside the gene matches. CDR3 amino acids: CASSRLAVSYNEQFF. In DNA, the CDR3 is TGTGCCAGCAGCAGACTAGCGGTCTCCTACAATGAGCAGTTCTTC. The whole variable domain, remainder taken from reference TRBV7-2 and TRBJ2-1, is GAGVSQSPSNKVTEKGKDVELRCDPISGHTALYWYRQSLGQGLEFLIYFQGNSAPDKSGLPSDRFSAERTGGSVSTLTIQRTQQEDSAVYLCASSRLAVSYNEQFFGPGTRLTVL.

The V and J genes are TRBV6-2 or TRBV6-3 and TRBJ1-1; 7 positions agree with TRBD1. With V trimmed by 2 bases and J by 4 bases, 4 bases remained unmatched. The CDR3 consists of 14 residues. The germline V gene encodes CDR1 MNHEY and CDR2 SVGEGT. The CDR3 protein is CASSYPQGGTEAFF. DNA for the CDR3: TGTGCCAGCAGTTACCCCCAGGGGGGCACTGAAGCTTTCTTT.

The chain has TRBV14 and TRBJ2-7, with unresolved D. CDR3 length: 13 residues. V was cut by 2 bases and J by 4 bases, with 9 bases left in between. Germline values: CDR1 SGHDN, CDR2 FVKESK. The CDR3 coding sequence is TGTGCCAGCAGCCAACCCCCCCCATACGAGCAGTACTTC. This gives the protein CASSQPPPYEQYF.

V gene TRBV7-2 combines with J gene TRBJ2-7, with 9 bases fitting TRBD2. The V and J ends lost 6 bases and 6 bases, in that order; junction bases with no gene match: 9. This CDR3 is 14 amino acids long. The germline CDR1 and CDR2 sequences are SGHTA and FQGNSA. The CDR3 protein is CASRALAGISEQYF. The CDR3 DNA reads TGTGCCAGCAGGGCGCTAGCGGGGATTAGCGAGCAGTACTTC.

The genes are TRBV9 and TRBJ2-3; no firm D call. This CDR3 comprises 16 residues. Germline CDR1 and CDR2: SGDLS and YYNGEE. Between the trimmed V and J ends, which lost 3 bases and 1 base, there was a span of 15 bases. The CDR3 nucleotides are TGTGCCAGCAGCGCTAGAGGCGTAATTGGCACAGATACGCAGTATTTT. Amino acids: CASSARGVIGTDTQYF.

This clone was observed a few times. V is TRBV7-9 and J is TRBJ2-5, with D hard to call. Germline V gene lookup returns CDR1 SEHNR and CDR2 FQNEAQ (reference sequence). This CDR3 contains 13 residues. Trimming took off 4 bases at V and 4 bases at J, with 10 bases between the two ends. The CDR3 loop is CASSSSVGETQYF. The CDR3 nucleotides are TGTGCCAGCAGCTCTAGTGTTGGAGAGACCCAGTACTTC. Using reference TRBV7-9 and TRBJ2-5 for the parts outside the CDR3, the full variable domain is DTGVSQNPRHKITKRGQNVTFRCDPISEHNRLYWYRQTLGQGPEFLTYFQNEAQLEKSRLLSDRFSAERPKGSFSTLEIQRTEQGDSAMYLCASSSSVGETQYFGPGTRLLVL.

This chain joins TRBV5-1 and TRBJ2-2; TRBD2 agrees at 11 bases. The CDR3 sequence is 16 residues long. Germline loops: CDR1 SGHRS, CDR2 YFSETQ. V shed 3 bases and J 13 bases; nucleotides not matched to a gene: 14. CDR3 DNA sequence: TGCGCCAGCAGCTCGCCGGGACTAGCGGCCCAGGCGGGGCTGTTTTTT. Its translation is CASSSPGLAAQAGLFF.

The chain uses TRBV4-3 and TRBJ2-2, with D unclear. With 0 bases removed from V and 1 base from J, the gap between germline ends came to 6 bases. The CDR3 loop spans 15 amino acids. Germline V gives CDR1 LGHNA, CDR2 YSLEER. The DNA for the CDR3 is TGCGCCAGCAGCCAAGAATCCAGGAACACCGGGGAGCTGTTTTTT. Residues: CASSQESRNTGELFF.

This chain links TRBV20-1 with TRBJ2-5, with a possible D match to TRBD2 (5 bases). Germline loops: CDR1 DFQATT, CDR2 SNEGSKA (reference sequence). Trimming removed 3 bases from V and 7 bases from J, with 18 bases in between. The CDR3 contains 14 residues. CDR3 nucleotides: TGCAGTGCTAGTGATGATTCCCCCGCGGGGACCCAGTACTTC. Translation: CSASDDSPAGTQYF.

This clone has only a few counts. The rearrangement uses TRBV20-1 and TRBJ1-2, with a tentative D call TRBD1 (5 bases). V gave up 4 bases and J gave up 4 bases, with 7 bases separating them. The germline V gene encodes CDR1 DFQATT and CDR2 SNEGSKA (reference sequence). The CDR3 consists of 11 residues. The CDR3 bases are TGCAGTGCTACAGGGCCCTATGGCTACACCTTC. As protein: CSATGPYGYTF.

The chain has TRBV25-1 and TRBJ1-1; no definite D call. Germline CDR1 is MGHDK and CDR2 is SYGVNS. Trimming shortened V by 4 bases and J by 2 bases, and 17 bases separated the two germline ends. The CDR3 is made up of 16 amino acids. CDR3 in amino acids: CASSGLLGSLNTEAFF. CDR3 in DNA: TGTGCCAGCAGTGGGTTATTGGGCAGCCTAAACACTGAAGCTTTCTTT.

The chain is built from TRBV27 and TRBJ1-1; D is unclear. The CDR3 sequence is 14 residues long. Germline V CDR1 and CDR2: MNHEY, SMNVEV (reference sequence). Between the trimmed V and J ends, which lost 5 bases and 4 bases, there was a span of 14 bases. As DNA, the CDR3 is TGTGCCAGCAGTGGGTCAGCGCGTGGCACTGAAGCTTTCTTT. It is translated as CASSGSARGTEAFF.

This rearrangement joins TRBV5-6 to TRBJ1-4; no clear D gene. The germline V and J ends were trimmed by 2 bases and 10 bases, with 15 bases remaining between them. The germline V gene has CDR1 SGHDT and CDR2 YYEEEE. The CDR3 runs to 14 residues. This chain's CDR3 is CASSFGGPVGKLFF. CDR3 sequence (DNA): TGTGCCAGCAGCTTCGGAGGCCCCGTCGGAAAACTGTTTTTT.

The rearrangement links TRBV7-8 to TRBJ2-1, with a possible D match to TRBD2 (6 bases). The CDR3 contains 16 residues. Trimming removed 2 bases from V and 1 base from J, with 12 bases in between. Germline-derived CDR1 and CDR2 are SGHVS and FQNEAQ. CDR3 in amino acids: CASSLWGGRSYNEQFF. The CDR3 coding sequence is TGTGCCAGCAGCTTATGGGGAGGTAGGTCCTACAATGAGCAGTTCTTC.

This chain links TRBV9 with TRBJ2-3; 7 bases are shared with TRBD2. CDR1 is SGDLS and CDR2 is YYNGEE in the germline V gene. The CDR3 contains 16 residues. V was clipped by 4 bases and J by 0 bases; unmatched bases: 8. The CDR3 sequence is CASSPPGLVSTDTQYF. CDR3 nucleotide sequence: TGTGCCAGCAGCCCCCCCGGACTAGTTAGCACAGATACGCAGTATTTT.

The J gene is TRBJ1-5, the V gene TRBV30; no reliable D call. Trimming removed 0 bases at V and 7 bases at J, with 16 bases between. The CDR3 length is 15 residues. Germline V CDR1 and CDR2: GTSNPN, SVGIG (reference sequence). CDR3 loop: CAWSVSGNSKQPQHF. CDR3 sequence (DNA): TGTGCCTGGAGTGTTTCGGGGAACTCGAAACAGCCCCAGCATTTT.

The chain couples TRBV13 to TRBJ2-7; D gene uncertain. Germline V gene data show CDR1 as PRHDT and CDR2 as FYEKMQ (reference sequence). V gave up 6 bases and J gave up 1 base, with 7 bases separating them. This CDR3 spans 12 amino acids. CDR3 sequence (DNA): TGTGCCAGCAGGACGGGTTCCTACGAGCAGTACTTC. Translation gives CASRTGSYEQYF.

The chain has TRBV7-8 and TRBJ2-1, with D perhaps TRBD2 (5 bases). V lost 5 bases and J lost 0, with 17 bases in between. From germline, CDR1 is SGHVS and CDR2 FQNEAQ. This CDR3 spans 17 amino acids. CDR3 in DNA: TGTGCCAGCAGCCTACAGACTATCCGAGGCTCCTACAATGAGCAGTTCTTC. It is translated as CASSLQTIRGSYNEQFF.

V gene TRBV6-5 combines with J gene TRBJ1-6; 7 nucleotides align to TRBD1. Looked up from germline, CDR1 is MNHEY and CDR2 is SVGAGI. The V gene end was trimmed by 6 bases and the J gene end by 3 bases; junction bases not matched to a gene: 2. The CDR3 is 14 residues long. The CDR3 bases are TGTGCCAGCAGCAGACAGGGCTATAATTCACCCCTCCACTTT. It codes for CASSRQGYNSPLHF.

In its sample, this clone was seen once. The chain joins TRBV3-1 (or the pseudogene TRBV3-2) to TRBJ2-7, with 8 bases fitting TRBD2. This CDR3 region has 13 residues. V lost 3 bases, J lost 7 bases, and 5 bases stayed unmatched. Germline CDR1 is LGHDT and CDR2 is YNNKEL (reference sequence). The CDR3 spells CASSHQRGREQYF. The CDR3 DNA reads TGTGCCAGCAGCCACCAGCGGGGGAGGGAGCAGTACTTC.

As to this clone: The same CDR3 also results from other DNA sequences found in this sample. The CDR3 loop reads CSARDRVGYTF. The DNA of the CDR3 is TGCAGTGCGCGCGACAGGGTTGGCTACACCTTC. The chain combines TRBV20-1 with TRBJ1-2; the match to TRBD1 covers 7 bases. CDR1 and CDR2 from the germline V gene are DFQATT and SNEGSKA (reference sequence). J gave up 7 bases and V 6 bases, and 5 bases lay outside the gene matches. The CDR3 consists of 11 residues.

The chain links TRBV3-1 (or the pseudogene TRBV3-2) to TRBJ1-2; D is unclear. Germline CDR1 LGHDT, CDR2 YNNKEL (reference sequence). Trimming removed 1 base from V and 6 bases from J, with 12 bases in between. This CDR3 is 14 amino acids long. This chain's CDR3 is CASSQGRKGDGYTF. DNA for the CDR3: TGTGCCAGCAGCCAAGGCAGGAAAGGTGATGGCTACACCTTC.

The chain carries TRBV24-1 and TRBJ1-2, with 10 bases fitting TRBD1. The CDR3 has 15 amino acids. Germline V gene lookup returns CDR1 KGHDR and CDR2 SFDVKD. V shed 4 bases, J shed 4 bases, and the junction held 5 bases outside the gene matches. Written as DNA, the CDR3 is TGTGCCACCAGTGAGGGACAGGGGAGGGCCTATGGCTACACCTTC. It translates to CATSEGQGRAYGYTF.

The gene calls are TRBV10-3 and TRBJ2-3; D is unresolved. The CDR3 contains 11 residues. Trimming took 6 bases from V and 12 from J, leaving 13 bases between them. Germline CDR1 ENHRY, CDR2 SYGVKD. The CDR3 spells CAIRVGRLQYF. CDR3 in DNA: TGTGCCATCAGGGTCGGTCGACTTCAGTATTTT.

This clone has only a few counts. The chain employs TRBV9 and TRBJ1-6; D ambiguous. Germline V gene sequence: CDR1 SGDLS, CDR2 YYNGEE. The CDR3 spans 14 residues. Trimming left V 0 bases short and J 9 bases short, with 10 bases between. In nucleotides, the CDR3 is TGTGCCAGCAGCGTAGGAGCCGAGAGTTCACCCCTCCACTTT. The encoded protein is CASSVGAESSPLHF.

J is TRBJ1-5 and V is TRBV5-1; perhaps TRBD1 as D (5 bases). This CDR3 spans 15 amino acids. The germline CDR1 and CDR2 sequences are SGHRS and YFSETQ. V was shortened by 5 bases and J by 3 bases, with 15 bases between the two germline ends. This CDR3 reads CASSPIPGDNQPQHF. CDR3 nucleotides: TGCGCCAGCAGTCCCATTCCGGGGGACAATCAGCCCCAGCATTTT.